The clone carrying this T cell receptor beta chain was observed a handful of times. What it recognizes is unknown. The data originate from a study of T cells in Graves' hyperthyroidism and ophthalmopathy. It was RNA transcripts that yielded the amplified TCR beta CDR3 regions. The HTBI set primed first-round TCR CDR3 RT-PCR. One entry per CDR3 protein results from TCRdb running MiXCR on the multiplex PCR reads. Counted here are 660,000 or so distinct CDR3 sequences, roughly 45% occurring once; the ten biggest clones make up less than 9.5%. General study findings and limits: Among clonotypes expanded in thyroid above 0.001, most were also found in blood.

The length of the CDR3 is 16 residues. Looked up from germline, CDR1 is MGHRA and CDR2 is YSYEKL. V lost 0 bases and J lost 6, with 17 bases in between. Lactation, pregnancy, other autoimmune disease or uncontrolled infection excluded patients. The TCR sequence derives from an adult man with Graves' disease, either hyperthyroidism or ophthalmopathy (not recorded which). Specimen: peripheral blood or thyroid tissue (not recorded which). The chain recombines TRBV4-1 with TRBJ1-2; tentative D call: TRBD1 (5 bases). The DNA for the CDR3 is TGCGCCAGCAGCCAAGAGTTGGCAGGGTGGGGCGATGGCTACACCTTC. This translates into CASSQELAGWGDGYTF.